Each of the 32 T cell receptor beta chains below was sequenced from the same sample in a study of human T cells and chemical hapten exposure. Time point: patch test 2, 6 weeks after DPC sensitization. The sample's treatment: therapeutic diphenylcyclopropenone sensitization with weekly scalp DPC. TCRdb re-derived calls from the RACE reads in MiXCR, one entry per CDR3 protein. Of nearly 95,000 distinct CDR3 sequences listed, around 10% are singletons. Sequenced material: whole blood, taken in connection with sensitization to the hapten diphenylcyclopropenone (DPC). The receptor source for this set is a man aged 40-49 years with alopecia areata. Some clones in this sample may be carry-over from other donors' samples.

In its sample, this clonotype was seen many times. This chain uses TRBV20-1 with TRBJ1-2, with 7 bases aligning to TRBD1. This CDR3 comprises 15 residues. Germline V gene data show CDR1 as DFQATT and CDR2 as SNEGSKA (reference sequence). The J segment lost 8 bases and the V segment lost 0 bases, leaving 12 bases of the junction unmatched. This chain's CDR3 is CSARDPGQAFSGYTF. The CDR3 DNA is TGCAGTGCTAGAGATCCTGGACAGGCCTTCTCCGGCTACACCTTC.

The V and J genes are TRBV6-7 and TRBJ2-3; tentative D call: TRBD2 (6 bases). TRBV6-7 is known as an ORF, though its function is uncertain. CDR3 length equals 20 residues. Trimming removed 0 bases at V and 0 bases at J, with 22 bases between. The CDR3: CASSYSFPWLASRSTDTQYF. The CDR3 nucleotides read TGTGCCAGCAGTTACTCGTTTCCATGGCTAGCGAGTAGAAGCACAGATACGCAGTATTTT.

The chain joins TRBV10-3 to TRBJ1-1, with D possibly TRBD1 on 5 matching bases. Germline V gives CDR1 ENHRY, CDR2 SYGVKD. The CDR3 length is 15 residues. The V gene lost 2 bases and the J gene lost 7 bases, with 17 bases spanning the gap. CDR3 in DNA: TGTGCCATCAGTGAGAAGGCCCGGGGGGGGGGTGAAGCTTTCTTT. It specifies CAISEKARGGGEAFF.

Many counts were recorded for this clonotype. The chain is built from TRBV27 and TRBJ1-3; maybe TRBD1 (5 bases). This CDR3 has 14 residues. The V gene's germline CDR1 is MNHEY and CDR2 SMNVEV (reference sequence). V gave up 2 bases and J gave up 2 bases, with 7 bases separating them. The chain's CDR3 is CASSLRGTGNTIYF. The CDR3 nucleotides are TGTGCCAGCAGTTTACGGGGGACTGGAAACACCATATATTTT.

This clonotype was seen only a few times. The chain carries TRBV20-1 and TRBJ1-5, with D perhaps TRBD1 (6 bases). CDR1 and CDR2 (germline): DFQATT, SNEGSKA (reference sequence). Trimming stripped 4 bases from V and 6 bases from J, with 10 bases between. The CDR3 is 12 amino acids. In nucleotides, the CDR3 is TGCAGTGCTATCGGGGGCAGTCAGCCCCAGCATTTT. Protein sequence: CSAIGGSQPQHF.

This clonotype was seen at least ten times. The chain recombines TRBV2 with TRBJ1-5; possible D gene TRBD1, 5 bases. V was clipped by 0 bases and J by 3 bases, with 9 bases between them. CDR1 SNHLY and CDR2 FYNNEI come from the germline V gene. This CDR3 has 15 amino acids. CDR3 DNA sequence: TGTGCCAGCAGTGAAGCTCAACAGGCCAATCAGCCCCAGCATTTT. This encodes CASSEAQQANQPQHF.

The chain couples TRBV6-2 or TRBV6-3 to TRBJ1-1; tentative D call: TRBD1 (6 bases). Trimming stripped 10 bases from V and 3 bases from J, with 24 bases between. The CDR3 loop spans 16 amino acids. Germline loops: CDR1 MNHEY, CDR2 SVGEGT. CDR3 nucleotides: TGTGCCACGCGGAGATTCGGAACAGGGTCTGACACTGAAGCTTTCTTT. It translates to CATRRFGTGSDTEAFF.

The rearrangement uses TRBV15 and TRBJ2-1, with D maybe TRBD2 (6 bases). This CDR3 contains 16 residues. Trimming pared 3 bases from V and 4 bases from J, leaving 16 bases between. The germline V gene has CDR1 LNHNV and CDR2 YYDKDF (reference sequence). CDR3 coding DNA: TGTGCCACCAGCAGTTCACCCACAAGCGGGTACAATGAGCAGTTCTTC. It translates to CATSSSPTSGYNEQFF.

The chain recombines TRBV30 with TRBJ1-1; D is undetermined. Germline CDR1 GTSNPN, CDR2 SVGIG (reference sequence). The CDR3 has 13 residues. Trimming left V 0 bases short and J 2 bases short, with 7 bases between. The CDR3 spells CAWSVRDNTEAFF. As DNA, the CDR3 is TGTGCCTGGAGTGTGAGAGATAACACTGAAGCTTTCTTT.

This chain uses TRBV6-2 or TRBV6-3 with TRBJ1-2, with 8 bases identical to TRBD1. J gave up 4 bases and V 2 bases, and 6 bases lay outside the gene matches. In germline, CDR1 is MNHEY, CDR2 SVGEGT. The CDR3 consists of 15 residues. CDR3 DNA sequence: TGTGCCAGCAGTTACACTAGGACAGGGACCTATGGCTACACCTTC. Translating it yields CASSYTRTGTYGYTF.

V usage is TRBV30 and J usage is TRBJ2-3, with 14 bases aligning to TRBD2. Germline V gene lookup returns CDR1 GTSNPN and CDR2 SVGIG (reference sequence). V shed 7 bases and J 0 bases; nucleotides not matched to a gene: 6. This CDR3 spans 16 amino acids. CDR3 in DNA: TGTGCCTCCGGACTAGCGGGAGGTACTAGCACAGATACGCAGTATTTT. Its translation: CASGLAGGTSTDTQYF.

This clonotype was counted at least ten times. The CDR3 loop reads CASRKVPYSNQPQHF. In DNA, the CDR3 is TGTGCCAGCAGAAAAGTCCCCTATAGCAATCAGCCCCAGCATTTT. The chain combines TRBV28 with TRBJ1-5; no reliable D call. CDR1 is MDHEN, CDR2 SYDVKM, per germline. Trimming stripped 6 bases from V and 0 bases from J, with 12 bases between. The CDR3 extends over 15 amino acids.

This clonotype was observed a handful of times. This chain links TRBV7-9 with TRBJ2-3; 13 bases align to TRBD2. The trim removed 2 bases at V and 0 bases at J, leaving 11 bases unmatched. Germline V gives CDR1 SEHNR, CDR2 FQNEAQ (reference sequence). The CDR3 consists of 20 residues. The CDR3 DNA sequence: TGTGCCAGCAGCTTATCTCAACTAGCGGGAGGGACTTCAAGCACAGATACGCAGTATTTT. It specifies CASSLSQLAGGTSSTDTQYF.

This clonotype was recorded a few times. The genes are TRBV20-1 and TRBJ2-3; TRBD2 aligns across 7 bases. The CDR3 sequence is 14 residues long. Germline CDR1 and CDR2: DFQATT and SNEGSKA (reference sequence). V lost 3 bases, J lost 3 bases, and 6 bases stayed unmatched. The CDR3 sequence: CSARRGSRTDTQYF. As DNA, the CDR3 is TGCAGTGCTAGGCGGGGGAGTAGAACAGATACGCAGTATTTT.

The chain employs TRBV4-3 and TRBJ2-6; D may be TRBD2 (6 bases). This CDR3 is 17 amino acids long. V lost 4 bases, J lost 0 bases, and 13 bases lay in between. CDR1 is LGHNA and CDR2 is YSLEER in the germline V gene. The CDR3 is CASSPGDFGSGANVLTF. The CDR3 nucleotides read TGCGCCAGCAGCCCCGGGGACTTCGGCTCTGGGGCCAACGTCCTGACTTTC.

The chain joins TRBV20-1 to TRBJ2-3; 10 positions match TRBD2. Germline V gives CDR1 DFQATT, CDR2 SNEGSKA (reference sequence). This CDR3 comprises 17 residues. With V trimmed by 0 bases and J by 4 bases, 10 bases remained unmatched. CDR3 sequence: CSARDAASGGRADTQYF. The CDR3 DNA reads TGCAGTGCTAGAGATGCGGCTAGCGGGGGTCGGGCAGATACGCAGTATTTT.

The V call is TRBV4-3, the J call TRBJ2-1; 15 positions match TRBD2. The CDR3 has 16 residues. The ends lost 1 base at V and 9 bases at J; junction bases unmatched: 4. Germline V gene sequence: CDR1 LGHNA, CDR2 YSLEER. CDR3 DNA sequence: TGCGCCAGCAGCCAAGCGGGACTAGCGGGAGGTCGTGAGCAGTTCTTC. It is translated as CASSQAGLAGGREQFF.

The gene calls are TRBV29-1 and TRBJ2-2; perhaps TRBD2 as D (5 bases). V lost 7 bases and J lost 1, with 7 bases in between. From germline, CDR1 is SQVTM and CDR2 ANQGSEA. The CDR3 has 12 residues. DNA for the CDR3: TGCAGCGCTGGACTGAACACCGGGGAGCTGTTTTTT. Translation: CSAGLNTGELFF.

The rearrangement links TRBV2 to TRBJ2-1, with D maybe TRBD1 (5 bases). The CDR3 has 12 residues. V dropped 6 bases and J dropped 12 bases, with 15 bases sitting between them. From germline, CDR1 is SNHLY and CDR2 FYNNEI. CDR3 region: CASSIKQVPQFF. The CDR3 region has the DNA TGTGCCAGCAGCATCAAACAGGTCCCGCAGTTCTTC. Combining the CDR3 with reference TRBV2 and TRBJ2-1 gives the whole variable domain EPEVTQTPSHQVTQMGQEVILRCVPISNHLYFYWYRQILGQKVEFLVSFYNNEISEKSEIFDDQFSVERPDGSNFTLKIRSTKLEDSAMYFCASSIKQVPQFFGPGTRLTVL.

The rearrangement uses TRBV29-1 and TRBJ2-1; D not certain. Per germline, CDR1 SQVTM and CDR2 ANQGSEA. The CDR3 is made up of 14 amino acids. V lost 6 bases and J 4 bases, leaving 16 bases between the germline ends. In nucleotides, the CDR3 is TGCAGCGTCCTTGCGGCTAGTGGGTACAATGAGCAGTTCTTC. It yields the protein CSVLAASGYNEQFF.

This clonotype was seen ten or more times. The rearrangement uses TRBV5-1 and TRBJ2-5, with D possibly called TRBD1 or TRBD2 (5 bases each). The CDR3 loop spans 14 amino acids. V was cut by 4 bases and J by 5 bases, with 15 bases left in between. Per the germline V gene, CDR1 is SGHRS and CDR2 is YFSETQ. CDR3 nucleotides: TGCGCCAGCAGCAAAGGGGACCCCCGGGAGACCCAGTACTTC. This codes for CASSKGDPRETQYF.

This chain connects TRBV5-1 to TRBJ1-1; weak D call: TRBD1 (5 bases). This CDR3 spans 13 amino acids. Looked up from germline, CDR1 is SGHRS and CDR2 is YFSETQ. V was shortened by 4 bases and J by 4 bases, with 11 bases between the two germline ends. This CDR3 reads CASSLQAPTEAFF. In DNA, the CDR3 is TGCGCCAGCAGCCTACAGGCTCCCACTGAAGCTTTCTTT. Full variable domain (missing parts from reference TRBV5-1 and TRBJ1-1): KAGVTQTPRYLIKTRGQQVTLSCSPISGHRSVSWYQQTPGQGLQFLFEYFSETQRNKGNFPGRFSGRQFSNSRSEMNVSTLELGDSALYLCASSLQAPTEAFFGQGTRLTVV.

Worth noting for this clonotype: Given a much more abundant clone one base away, this may be a read error. The J gene is TRBJ2-7, the V gene TRBV7-2; 14 positions match TRBD2. In germline, CDR1 is SGHTA, CDR2 FQGNSA. The CDR3 totals 15 residues. V dropped 4 bases and J dropped 3; count of bases not matched to a gene: 2. The CDR3 reads CTSSSGTSGSYEQYF. CDR3 bases: TGTACCAGCAGCTCCGGGACTAGCGGGAGCTACGAGCAGTACTTC.

This clonotype was detected only a few times. This sequence joins TRBV5-8 and TRBJ1-5; 10 bases are shared with TRBD1. Germline-derived CDR1 and CDR2 are SGHTS and YDEGEE. V lost 4 bases and J lost 5; bases outside the gene matches: 6. This CDR3 is built from 15 residues. The CDR3 coding sequence is TGTGCCAGCAGCCTGGACAGGGGGGATTATCAGCCCCAGCATTTT. Protein sequence: CASSLDRGDYQPQHF.

J is TRBJ2-5 and V is TRBV19, with 13 positions matching TRBD2. The CDR3 runs to 15 residues. Germline-derived CDR1 and CDR2 are LNHDA and SQIVND (reference sequence). J gave up 7 bases and V 5 bases, and 7 bases lay outside the gene matches. In nucleotides, the CDR3 is TGTGCCAGTAGTTTTGCCGGGACTAGCGGGGCGACCCAGTACTTC. This gives the protein CASSFAGTSGATQYF.

The chain links TRBV5-5 to TRBJ1-1, with 8 positions matching TRBD1. The V and J ends lost 0 bases and 5 bases, in that order; junction bases with no gene match: 6. The CDR3 length is 15 residues. CDR1 is SGHKS and CDR2 is YYEKEE in the germline V gene (reference sequence). The chain's CDR3 is CASSLGQGALTEAFF. CDR3 sequence (DNA): TGTGCCAGCAGCTTGGGCCAGGGGGCTCTAACTGAAGCTTTCTTT. Complete variable domain (other parts from reference TRBV5-5 and TRBJ1-1): DAGVTQSPTHLIKTRGQQVTLRCSPISGHKSVSWYQQVLGQGPQFIFQYYEKEERGRGNFPDRFSARQFPNYSSELNVNALLLGDSALYLCASSLGQGALTEAFFGQGTRLTVV.

About this clonotype itself: An end of the junction differs from the germline gene, which may be a read error. The V gene is TRBV10-3, the J gene TRBJ2-5; D may be TRBD1 (6 bases). From germline, CDR1 is ENHRY and CDR2 SYGVKD. The CDR3 runs 14 residues. The CDR3 DNA sequence: TGTGCCATCAGTGAACAGGGTAGCCAAGAGGCCCAGTACTTC. This translates into CAISEQGSQEAQYF.

CDR3 coding DNA: TGCGCCAGCAGCCGCAGTGGGGGTAATGAAAAACTGTTTTTT. Its protein is CASSRSGGNEKLFF. J is TRBJ1-4 and V is TRBV5-1; tentatively, D is TRBD1 (5 bases). Germline CDR1 reads SGHRS; CDR2 reads YFSETQ. Trimming cost V 4 bases and J 4 bases, with 11 bases left between them. The CDR3 extends over 14 amino acids.

The J gene is TRBJ2-3, the V gene TRBV20-1; maybe TRBD2 (5 bases). The germline V gene encodes CDR1 DFQATT and CDR2 SNEGSKA (reference sequence). The V gene lost 2 bases and the J gene lost 5 bases, with 11 bases spanning the gap. The CDR3 contains 13 residues. CDR3 bases: TGCAGTGCTAGAATCGGGATTAGAGATACGCAGTATTTT. It codes for CSARIGIRDTQYF.

V is TRBV6-6 and J is TRBJ2-5; 8 bases align to TRBD1. Germline V CDR1 and CDR2: MNHNY, SVGAGI (reference sequence). J was trimmed by 2 bases and V by 2 bases; bases with no gene match: 13. There are 18 residues in the CDR3. CDR3: CASSYHRQAYRGQETQYF. The CDR3 coding sequence is TGTGCCAGCAGTTACCACCGGCAGGCATACAGGGGGCAAGAGACCCAGTACTTC.

The CDR3 region is CASSVERGNDLNIQYF. CDR3 DNA sequence: TGTGCCAGCAGCGTAGAAAGGGGAAACGATCTAAACATTCAGTACTTC. The gene calls are TRBV9 and TRBJ2-4; D might be TRBD1 (5 bases). This CDR3 region has 16 residues. V was shortened by 0 bases and J by 6 bases, with 16 bases between the two germline ends. From germline, CDR1 is SGDLS and CDR2 YYNGEE.

The chain is built from TRBV27 and TRBJ1-1; weak D call: TRBD1 (6 bases). Germline V gives CDR1 MNHEY, CDR2 SMNVEV (reference sequence). The CDR3 runs 17 residues. Trimming took 4 bases from V and 1 from J, leaving 19 bases between them. The CDR3 reads CASSSGTGSSRNTEAFF. As DNA, the CDR3 is TGTGCCAGCAGTTCTGGCACAGGGAGCTCGAGGAACACTGAAGCTTTCTTT.